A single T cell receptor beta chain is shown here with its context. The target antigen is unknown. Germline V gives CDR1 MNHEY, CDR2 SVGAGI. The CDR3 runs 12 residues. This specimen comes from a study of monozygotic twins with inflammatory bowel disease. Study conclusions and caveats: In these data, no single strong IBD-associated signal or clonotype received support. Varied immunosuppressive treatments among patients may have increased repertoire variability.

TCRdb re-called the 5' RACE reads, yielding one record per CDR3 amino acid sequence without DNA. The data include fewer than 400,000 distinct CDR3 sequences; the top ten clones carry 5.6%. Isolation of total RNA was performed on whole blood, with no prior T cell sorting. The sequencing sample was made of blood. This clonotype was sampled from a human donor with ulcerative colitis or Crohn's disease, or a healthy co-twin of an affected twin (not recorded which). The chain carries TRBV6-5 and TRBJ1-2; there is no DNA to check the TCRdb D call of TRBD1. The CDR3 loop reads CASRQGNYGYTF.